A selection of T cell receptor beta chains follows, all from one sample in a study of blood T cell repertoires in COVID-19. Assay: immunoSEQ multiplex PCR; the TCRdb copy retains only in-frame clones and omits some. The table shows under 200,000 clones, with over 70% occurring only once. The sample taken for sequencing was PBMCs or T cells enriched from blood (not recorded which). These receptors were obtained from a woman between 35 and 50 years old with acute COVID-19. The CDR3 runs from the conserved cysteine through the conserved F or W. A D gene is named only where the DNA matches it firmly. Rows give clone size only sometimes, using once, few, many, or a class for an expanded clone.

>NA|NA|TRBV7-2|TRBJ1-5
TGTGCCAGCAGCTTATTCCAGTTTCAGCCCCAGCATTTT
CASSLFQFQPQHF
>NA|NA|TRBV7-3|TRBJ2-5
TGTGCCAGCAGTTCAAGCGCCCCAGCTCTCCAGTACTTC
CASSSSAPALQYF
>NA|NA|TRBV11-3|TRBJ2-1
TGTGCCAGCAATTCGGGTGGTAATGAGCAGTTCTTC
CASNSGGNEQFF
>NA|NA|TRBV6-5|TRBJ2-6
TGTGCCAGCAGTCCCTCCCCTGGGGCCAACGTCCTGACTTTC
CASSPSPGANVLTF
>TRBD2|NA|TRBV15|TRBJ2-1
TGTGCCACCAGCAGAGATGGACTAGAGCTAGGGAATGAGCAGTTCTTC
CATSRDGLELGNEQFF
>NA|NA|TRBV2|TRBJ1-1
TGTGCCAGCACCGTGAATCGGGGGTTCGGTGGATTGGCCACTGAAGCTTTCTTT
CASTVNRGFGGLATEAFF
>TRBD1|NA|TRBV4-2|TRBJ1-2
TGTGCCAGCAGCCAACCCCCCGGGACAGGGACTGTCTTGGGAGGCTACACCTTC
CASSQPPGTGTVLGGYTF
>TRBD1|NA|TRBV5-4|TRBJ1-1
TGTGCCAGCAGCTCCATGACTTGGACAGGAGCGAACACTGAAGCTTTCTTT
CASSSMTWTGANTEAFF
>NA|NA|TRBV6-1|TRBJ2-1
TGTGCCAGCAGTGAAGTTTGGGTAGCGTGGTCGAATGAGCAGTTCTTC
CASSEVWVAWSNEQFF
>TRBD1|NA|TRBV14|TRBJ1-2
TGTGCCAGCAGCCAAGAGACAGGGAATGGCTACACCTTC
CASSQETGNGYTF
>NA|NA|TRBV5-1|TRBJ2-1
TGCGCCAGCAGCCCCCAGGACTTCCCATACAATGAGCAGTTCTTC
CASSPQDFPYNEQFF
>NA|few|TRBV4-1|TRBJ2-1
TGCGCCAGCACATGGAGTTTCAGTGGGGAGAATGAGCAGTTCTTC
CASTWSFSGENEQFF
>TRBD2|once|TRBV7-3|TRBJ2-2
TGTGCCAGCAGCTTTGCCGGGACTAGCGGTGCATTCAACACCGGGGAGCTGTTTTTT
CASSFAGTSGAFNTGELFF
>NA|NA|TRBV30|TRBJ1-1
TGTGCCTTCCTCCAGGGGTGGTCCACTGAAGCTTTCTTT
CAFLQGWSTEAFF
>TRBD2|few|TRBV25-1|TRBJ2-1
TGTGCCAGCAGTGCGCCTAGCGGGGGGGACAATGAGCAGTTCTTC
CASSAPSGGDNEQFF
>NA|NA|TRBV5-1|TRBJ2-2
TGCGCCAGCAGCTTGCTTCTGAACACCGGGGAGCTGTTTTTT
CASSLLLNTGELFF
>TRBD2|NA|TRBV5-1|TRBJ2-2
TGCGCCAGCAGCTTAGGACTAGCGGGAGTAGGCACCGGGGAGCTGTTTTTT
CASSLGLAGVGTGELFF
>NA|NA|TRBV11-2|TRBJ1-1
TGTGCCAGCAGCCATCCTGGAGTGCAGGGGTCCGAAGCTTTCTTT
CASSHPGVQGSEAFF
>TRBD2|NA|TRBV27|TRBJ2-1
TGTGCCAGCAGTACAGGCCGACTAGCGGGACCCAACCAGTTCTTC
CASSTGRLAGPNQFF
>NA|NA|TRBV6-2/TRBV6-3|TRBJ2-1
TGTGCCAGCAGCTCCCCGGGACTGGCGAACTACAATGAGCAGTTCTTC
CASSSPGLANYNEQFF
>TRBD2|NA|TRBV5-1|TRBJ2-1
TGCGCCAGCAGCTTTCTAGCGGGAGCGGCGAATGAGCAGTTCTTC
CASSFLAGAANEQFF
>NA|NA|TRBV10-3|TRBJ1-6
TGTGCCATCAGGGAGGGGGAGAGCCTAGGGCCCCTCCACTTT
CAIREGESLGPLHF
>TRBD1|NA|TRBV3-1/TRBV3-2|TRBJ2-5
TGTGCCAGCAGCCAAGAGGGACAGGGACGTCGGACCCAGTACTTC
CASSQEGQGRRTQYF
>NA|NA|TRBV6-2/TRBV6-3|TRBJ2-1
TGTGCCAGCAGTTACAAGAGGGTCTCGGGAAACAATGAGCAGTTCTTC
CASSYKRVSGNNEQFF
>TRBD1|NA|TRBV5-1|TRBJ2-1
TGCGCCAGCAGCCGGGGACAGACAGAGCAGTTCTTC
CASSRGQTEQFF
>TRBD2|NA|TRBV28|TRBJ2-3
TGTGCCAGCAGTTTGGGGACTAGCATCACAGATACGCAGTATTTT
CASSLGTSITDTQYF
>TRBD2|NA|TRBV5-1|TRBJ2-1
TGCGCCAGCAGCGGCCCCCCCGCGGGAGCGGGTGAGCAGTTCTTC
CASSGPPAGAGEQFF
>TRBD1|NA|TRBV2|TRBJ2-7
TGTGCCAGCAGCGACCACAGGGGTTCCTACGAGCAGTACTTC
CASSDHRGSYEQYF
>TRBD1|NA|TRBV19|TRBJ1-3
TGTGCCAGTAGGAGAACAGGGGGCGCAGTCGGAAACACCATATATTTT
CASRRTGGAVGNTIYF
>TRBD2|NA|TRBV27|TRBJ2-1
TGTGCCAGCAGTACCCTAGCGGGAGGGGAGTTCTTC
CASSTLAGGEFF
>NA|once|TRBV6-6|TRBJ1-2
TGTGCCAGCACCCAAGACCTTGCGGGTCAGGAAGGCTACACCTTC
CASTQDLAGQEGYTF
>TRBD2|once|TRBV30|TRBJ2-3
TGTGCCTGGCTTAAGGGTTACGGGGGGGGCACAGATACGCAGTATTTT
CAWLKGYGGGTDTQYF
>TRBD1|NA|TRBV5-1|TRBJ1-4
TGCGCCAGCAGCTTTCAGGGGGCCATTAATGAAAAACTGTTTTTT
CASSFQGAINEKLFF
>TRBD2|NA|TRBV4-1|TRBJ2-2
TGCGCCAGCAGCCAAGACCCCGAGTCTAGCGGGAGGAACACCGGGGAGCTGTTTTTT
CASSQDPESSGRNTGELFF
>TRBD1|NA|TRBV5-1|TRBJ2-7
TGCGCCAGCAGCTCAGGGACAGGGGGCCACGAGCAGTACTTC
CASSSGTGGHEQYF
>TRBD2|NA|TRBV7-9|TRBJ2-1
TGTGCCAGCAGCTTAGGGCTAGCGGGAGCCCTGAGCGTGTTCTTC
CASSLGLAGALSVFF
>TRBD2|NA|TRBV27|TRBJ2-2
TGTGCCAGCAGCCTAGCGGGTTACACCGGGGAGCTGTTTTTT
CASSLAGYTGELFF
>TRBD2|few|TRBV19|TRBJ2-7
TGTGCCAGTAGTGAGGACGGGAGGAGCTACGAGCAGTACTTC
CASSEDGRSYEQYF
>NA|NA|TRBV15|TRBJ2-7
TGTGCCACCAGCAGAGATCGCGCAGACCTAAGCGGGCAGTACTTC
CATSRDRADLSGQYF
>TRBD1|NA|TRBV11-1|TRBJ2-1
TGTGCCAGCAGCGACCGGACAGGGAGATCCTACAATGAGCAGTTCTTC
CASSDRTGRSYNEQFF
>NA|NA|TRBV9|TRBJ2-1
TGTGCCAGCAGCGGGGTTGTACAGGGTGTGAATGAGCAGTTCTTC
CASSGVVQGVNEQFF
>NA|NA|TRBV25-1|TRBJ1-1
TGTGCCAGCAGTGAAAAAAGGGGCACTGAAGCTTTCTTT
CASSEKRGTEAFF
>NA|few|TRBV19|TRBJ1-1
TGTGCCAGTAGTATACAACTTGGCGGTACGGTTGCTGAAGCTTTCTTT
CASSIQLGGTVAEAFF
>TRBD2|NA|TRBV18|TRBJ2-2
TGTGCCAGCTCACGCCTAGCGGGTACGAACACCGGGGAGCTGTTTTTT
CASSRLAGTNTGELFF
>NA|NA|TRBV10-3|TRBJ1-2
TGTGCCATCAGTGAGTCCCCGACAGCGCCTGGCTACACCTTC
CAISESPTAPGYTF
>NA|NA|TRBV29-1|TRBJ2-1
TGCAGCGTTGAGGGTAGCGGTAACGATGAGCAGTTCTTC
CSVEGSGNDEQFF
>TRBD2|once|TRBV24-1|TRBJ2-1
TGTGCCACCAGTGGTTCTGGACTAGCGGGATTGGATGAGCAGTTCTTC
CATSGSGLAGLDEQFF
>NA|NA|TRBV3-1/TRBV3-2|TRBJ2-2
TGTGCCAGCAGCCAAGATCCAACCGGGGAGCTGTTTTTT
CASSQDPTGELFF
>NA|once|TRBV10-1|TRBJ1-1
TGCGCCAGCAGTGATTCCGGGGGGGCCCTCACTGAAGCTTTCTTT
CASSDSGGALTEAFF
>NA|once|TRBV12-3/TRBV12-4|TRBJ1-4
TGTGCCAGCAGTTTGGACAGCTATGAAAAACTGTTTTTT
CASSLDSYEKLFF
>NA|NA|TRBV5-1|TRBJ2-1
TGCGCCAGCAGCTGGACTGCCGCGGAGGATGAGCAGTTCTTC
CASSWTAAEDEQFF
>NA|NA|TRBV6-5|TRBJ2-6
TGTGCCAGCAGTCGGACAGGGGCCAACGTCCTGACTTTC
CASSRTGANVLTF
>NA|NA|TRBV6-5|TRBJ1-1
TGTGCCAGCAGTTACTCGATTGGGACATCTGAAGCTTTCTTT
CASSYSIGTSEAFF
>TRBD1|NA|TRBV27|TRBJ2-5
TGTGCCAGCAGTTGGGACAGGGGGCTTGAGACCCAGTACTTC
CASSWDRGLETQYF
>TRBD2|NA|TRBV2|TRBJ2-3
TGTGCCAGCAGTGCCCCCGGGACTAGGACTTTTGACACAGATACGCAGTATTTT
CASSAPGTRTFDTDTQYF
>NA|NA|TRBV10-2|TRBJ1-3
TGCGCCAGCAGTGACGGTGGCTCTGGAAACACCATATATTTT
CASSDGGSGNTIYF
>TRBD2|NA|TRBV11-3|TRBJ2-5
TGTGCCAGCAGTCCCTTTAGCGGGGTCCCGGGGACCCAGTACTTC
CASSPFSGVPGTQYF
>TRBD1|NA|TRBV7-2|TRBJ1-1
TGTGCCAGCAGCTACGGACAGGGAGGTAACACTGAAGCTTTCTTT
CASSYGQGGNTEAFF
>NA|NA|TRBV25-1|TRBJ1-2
TGTGCCAGCAGTGAACAGGGGCATGGCTACACCTTC
CASSEQGHGYTF